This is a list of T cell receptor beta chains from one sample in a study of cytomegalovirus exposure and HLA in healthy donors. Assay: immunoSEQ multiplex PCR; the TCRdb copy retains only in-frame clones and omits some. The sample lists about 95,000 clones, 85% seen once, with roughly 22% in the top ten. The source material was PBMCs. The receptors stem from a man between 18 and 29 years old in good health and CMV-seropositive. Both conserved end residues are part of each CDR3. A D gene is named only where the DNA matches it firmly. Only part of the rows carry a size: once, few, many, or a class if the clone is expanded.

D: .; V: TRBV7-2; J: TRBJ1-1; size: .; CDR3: CASSRRPGRGTEAFF; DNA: TGTGCCAGCAGCCGCCGGCCGGGCAGGGGCACTGAAGCTTTCTTT
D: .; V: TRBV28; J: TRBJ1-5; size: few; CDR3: CASSKTGWVDQPQHF; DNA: TGTGCCAGCAGCAAGACAGGTTGGGTTGATCAGCCCCAGCATTTT
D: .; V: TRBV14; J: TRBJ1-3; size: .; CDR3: CASSQETGSGNTIYF; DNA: TGTGCCAGCAGCCAAGAAACAGGCTCTGGAAACACCATATATTTT
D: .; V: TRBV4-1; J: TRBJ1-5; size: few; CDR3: CASSQTPATNQPQHF; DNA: TGCGCCAGCAGCCAAACTCCAGCGACCAATCAGCCCCAGCATTTT
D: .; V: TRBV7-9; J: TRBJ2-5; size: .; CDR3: CASSSTGSETQYF; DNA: TGTGCCAGCAGCTCAACAGGGTCCGAGACCCAGTACTTC
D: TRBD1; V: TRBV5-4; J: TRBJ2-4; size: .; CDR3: CASSLAQGALGAKNIQYF; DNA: TGTGCCAGCAGCTTGGCTCAGGGGGCGCTTGGCGCCAAAAACATTCAGTACTTC
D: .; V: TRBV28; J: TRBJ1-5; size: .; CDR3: CASSSTGNDQPQHF; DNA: TGTGCCAGCAGTTCGACGGGGAATGATCAGCCCCAGCATTTT
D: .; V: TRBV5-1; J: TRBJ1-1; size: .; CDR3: CASNKGTGVTEAFF; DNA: TGCGCCAGCAACAAAGGGACTGGGGTTACTGAAGCTTTCTTT
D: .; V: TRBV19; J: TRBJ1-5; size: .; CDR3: CASSIRAQPQHF; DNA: TGTGCCAGTTCAATTCGCGCTCAGCCCCAGCATTTT
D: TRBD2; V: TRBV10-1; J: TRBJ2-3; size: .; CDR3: CASSDPSGRGGDTQYF; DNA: TGCGCCAGCAGTGACCCCAGCGGGAGAGGGGGAGATACGCAGTATTTT
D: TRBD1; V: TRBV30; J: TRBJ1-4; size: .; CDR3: CAWTTQTGSGEKLFF; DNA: TGTGCCTGGACCACCCAGACAGGGTCAGGTGAAAAACTGTTTTTT
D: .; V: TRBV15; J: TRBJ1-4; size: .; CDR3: CATSSHRENEKLFF; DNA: TGTGCCACCAGCAGTCACAGGGAAAATGAAAAACTGTTTTTT
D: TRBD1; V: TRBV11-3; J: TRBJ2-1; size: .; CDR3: CASSYRGWEQFF; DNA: TGTGCCAGCAGTTACAGGGGGTGGGAGCAGTTCTTC
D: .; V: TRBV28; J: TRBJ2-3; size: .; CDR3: CASRMSIRTDTQYF; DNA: TGTGCCAGCAGGATGAGTATCCGCACAGATACGCAGTATTTT
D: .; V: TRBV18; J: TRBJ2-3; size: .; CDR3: CASSTQTSTDTQYF; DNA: TGTGCCAGCTCAACACAAACAAGCACAGATACGCAGTATTTT
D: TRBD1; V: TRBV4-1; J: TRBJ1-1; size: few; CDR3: CASSFRQGENTEAFF; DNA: TGCGCCAGCAGCTTTCGACAGGGTGAGAACACTGAAGCTTTCTTT
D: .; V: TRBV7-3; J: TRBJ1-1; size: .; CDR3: CASSLNGVAEAFF; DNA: TGTGCCAGCAGCTTAAACGGGGTGGCTGAAGCTTTCTTT
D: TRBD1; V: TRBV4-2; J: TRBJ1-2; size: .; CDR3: CASSQGWTGWDYGYTF; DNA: TGTGCCAGCAGCCAAGGCTGGACAGGGTGGGACTATGGCTACACCTTC
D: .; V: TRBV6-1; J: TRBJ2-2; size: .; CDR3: CASSERVTNTGELFF; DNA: TGTGCCAGCAGTGAACGGGTTACGAACACCGGGGAGCTGTTTTTT
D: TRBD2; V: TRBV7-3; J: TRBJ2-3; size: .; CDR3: CASSYTGTSYSTQYF; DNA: TGTGCCAGCAGCTATACCGGGACTAGCTACTCTACGCAGTATTTT